These 11 T cell receptor beta chains share one sample of origin, sequenced in a study of blood T cell repertoires in COVID-19. TCRdb's table, derived via immunoSEQ multiplex PCR, lists solely in-frame clones and lacks some. The data hold 90,000 to 100,000 clones, with about four fifths observed a single time. Sequencing was carried out using peripheral blood. These receptors were obtained from a man between 65 and 80 years old with active or convalescent COVID-19.

The gene calls are TRBV7-9 and TRBJ1-1; D is ambiguous. Germline CDR1 and CDR2: SEHNR and FQNEAQ (reference sequence). The CDR3 has 15 residues. Trimming removed 4 bases at V and 4 bases at J, with 16 bases between. CDR3 bases: TGTGCCAGCAGCTCCGAGGGCGGGAGAGGCACTGAAGCTTTCTTT. This translates into CASSSEGGRGTEAFF.

The chain uses TRBV25-1 and TRBJ1-2; unclear D gene. This CDR3 is 12 amino acids long. V was trimmed by 8 bases and J by 8 bases, leaving 15 bases between them. Germline CDR1 MGHDK, CDR2 SYGVNS. The chain's CDR3 is CASGGFVEGYTF. CDR3 coding DNA: TGTGCCAGCGGAGGGTTTGTAGAGGGCTACACCTTC.

The chain carries TRBV4-1 and TRBJ1-4, with D tentatively TRBD1 (6 bases). Germline V gene lookup returns CDR1 MGHRA and CDR2 YSYEKL. The CDR3 spans 17 residues. The ends were cut back, 0 bases at V and 8 bases at J, with 19 bases in the middle. CDR3 protein: CASSQDGRQASGEKLFF. CDR3 DNA: TGCGCCAGCAGCCAAGACGGAAGACAGGCCAGTGGAGAAAAACTGTTTTTT.

V gene TRBV19 combines with J gene TRBJ2-2; D is unclear. Trimming removed 5 bases at V and 0 bases at J, with 13 bases between. Germline CDR1 is LNHDA and CDR2 is SQIVND (reference sequence). The CDR3 contains 16 residues. DNA of the CDR3: TGTGCCAGTAGTGCTCGAGAGACAACGAACACCGGGGAGCTGTTTTTT. It encodes CASSARETTNTGELFF. The full variable domain, completed using reference TRBV19 and TRBJ2-2, is DGGITQSPKYLFRKEGQNVTLSCEQNLNHDAMYWYRQDPGQGLRLIYYSQIVNDFQKGDIAEGYSVSREKKESFPLTVTSAQKNPTAFYLCASSARETTNTGELFFGEGSRLTVL.

The V gene is TRBV28, the J gene TRBJ1-5; TRBD1 matches at 9 bases. The ends lost 5 bases at V and 1 base at J; junction bases unmatched: 9. The V gene's germline CDR1 is MDHEN and CDR2 SYDVKM. The CDR3 loop spans 17 amino acids. The CDR3 nucleotides read TGTGCCAGCAGTCAAACAGGGGGCCTTGGGAGCAATCAGCCCCAGCATTTT. It is translated as CASSQTGGLGSNQPQHF.

The rearrangement links TRBV18 to TRBJ2-7, with D possibly being TRBD2 (5 bases). CDR3 length equals 15 residues. V lost 2 bases to trimming and J lost 4 bases, with 15 bases between them. Germline V gene lookup returns CDR1 KGHSH and CDR2 LQKENI. In nucleotides, the CDR3 is TGTGCCAGCTCACCATTGAGGGCAATTGAGTACGAGCAGTACTTC. Amino acids: CASSPLRAIEYEQYF.

The rearrangement uses TRBV5-1 and TRBJ2-1; 10 bases agree with TRBD1. Losses at the gene ends were 4 bases for V and 5 bases for J; bases not matched to a gene: 6. The V gene's germline CDR1 is SGHRS and CDR2 YFSETQ. The CDR3 covers 15 residues. The CDR3 nucleotides read TGCGCCAGCAGCCCAACGGGACAGGGGAACAATGAGCAGTTCTTC. Its protein is CASSPTGQGNNEQFF.

This clone came up a few times. This chain uses TRBV7-2 with TRBJ1-2; TRBD1 might be the D (5 bases). The V end was cut by 5 bases, the J end by 8 bases, with 15 bases between. The CDR3 runs 13 residues. Per the germline V gene, CDR1 is SGHTA and CDR2 is FQGNSA. CDR3 in amino acids: CASSLGTIKGYTF. CDR3 DNA sequence: TGTGCCAGCAGCCTTGGGACTATAAAGGGCTACACCTTC.

This chain links TRBV5-4 with TRBJ2-4; perhaps TRBD1 as D (5 bases). Germline-derived CDR1 and CDR2 are SGHNT and YYREEE (reference sequence). Trimming removed 0 bases from V and 1 base from J, with 5 bases in between. This CDR3 is built from 14 residues. In DNA form, the CDR3 reads TGTGCCAGCAGCTTGGAGGGGGCCAAAAACATTCAGTACTTC. Translated: CASSLEGAKNIQYF.

The chain uses TRBV18 and TRBJ1-1; the D is unclear. The germline V gene encodes CDR1 KGHSH and CDR2 LQKENI. V was trimmed by 3 bases and J by 0 bases, leaving 11 bases between them. The length of the CDR3 is 15 residues. CDR3 bases: TGTGCCAGCTCACCGACTCAACCCATGAACACTGAAGCTTTCTTT. Translating gives CASSPTQPMNTEAFF.

The rearrangement uses TRBV7-8 and TRBJ1-1; D not resolved. Germline V gene data show CDR1 as SGHVS and CDR2 as FQNEAQ. This CDR3 comprises 13 residues. Trimming cost V 5 bases and J 1 base, with 8 bases left between them. The CDR3 protein is CASSRSRNTEAFF. The CDR3 DNA reads as TGTGCCAGCAGCCGATCCCGGAACACTGAAGCTTTCTTT.